The T cell receptor (beta chain) described here comes from a study of type 1 and type 2 diabetes patients. Notes on the study in general: In type 2 diabetes, highly-expanded CD4+ clones took a median roughly 4% of reads. Age and gender were not matched between study groups.

Donors had no other autoimmune disease or infection in four weeks. Concerning this clonotype: As yet, its antigen is unknown.

The germline V and J ends were trimmed by 9 bases and 4 bases, with 19 bases remaining between them. Germline CDR1 MNHNY, CDR2 SVGAGI (reference sequence). CDR3 size: 14 residues. Genomic DNA was the PCR template. Multiplex PCR with 30 forward and 13 reverse primers amplified the TCR beta CDR3. TCRdb fed the multiplex PCR reads into MiXCR, producing one record per CDR3 protein. The sample has fewer than 350,000 distinct CDR3 sequences; roughly 48% are singletons. The chain links TRBV6-6 to TRBJ2-7; a possible D gene is TRBD2 (6 bases). Specimen: peripheral blood mononuclear cells (PBMCs). The receptor comes from a man younger than 30 with type 2 diabetes. DNA of the CDR3: TGTGCCAGTAGTATGGTGGGGGGATTTTACGAGCAGTACTTC. As protein: CASSMVGGFYEQYF.